This T cell receptor beta chain is from a study of OX40 agonist ivuxolimab in advanced cancers. Overall study context: The patients received agonistic anti-OX40 (CD134) antibody ivuxolimab. Study results and limitations: Antigen specificity of clonally expanded peripheral T cells was not established. Some nonresponders also had low normalized T-cell clonal expansion.

Some clones are missing from TCRdb's copy, which holds only in-frame ones; the method was immunoSEQ multiplex PCR. The sample carries 20,000 to 25,000 clones, 84% recorded once. As to this clone: The target antigen is unknown.

The CDR3 covers 13 residues. Looked up from germline, CDR1 is MGHRA and CDR2 is YSYEKL. The ends were cut back, 5 bases at V and 1 base at J, with 8 bases in the middle. Sequences were derived from CD4+ or CD8+ T cells sorted from blood, sampled in a trial of the OX40 agonist ivuxolimab. The sequence came from an adult with an advanced solid tumor such as melanoma, head and neck, liver or kidney cancer. The J gene is TRBJ2-5, the V gene TRBV4-1; D is uncertain. CDR3 DNA sequence: TGCGCCAGCAGCTTCCGGGTCCAAGAGACCCAGTACTTC. It encodes CASSFRVQETQYF.